This T cell receptor (beta chain) is drawn from a study of T cells in localized non-small cell lung cancer. General study results and limits: The study found T cell clonality highest in uninvolved adjacent lung, above tumor. Researchers found a median approximately 55 of the top 100 tumor clones in adjacent lung.

Clones were read by immunoSEQ multiplex PCR, and TCRdb kept only the in-frame ones, dropping some. The top ten clones hold 1.5% to 2% of a sample with over 55,000 clones, almost 90% of them seen once. On this clone itself: Antigen unknown.

Germline V CDR1 and CDR2: SNHLY, FYNNEI. Trimming stripped 1 base from V and 15 bases from J, with 19 bases between. This CDR3 region has 14 residues. The J gene is TRBJ2-1, the V gene TRBV2; either TRBD1 or TRBD2 may supply D (6 bases each). The sample consisted of peripheral blood, taken before any cancer treatment. This receptor was obtained from a woman aged 40 to 75 with stage I lung adenocarcinoma. The CDR3 region is CASSEVKEGVAPFF. In DNA, the CDR3 is TGTGCCAGCAGTGAAGTAAAGGAGGGGGTAGCCCCGTTCTTC.